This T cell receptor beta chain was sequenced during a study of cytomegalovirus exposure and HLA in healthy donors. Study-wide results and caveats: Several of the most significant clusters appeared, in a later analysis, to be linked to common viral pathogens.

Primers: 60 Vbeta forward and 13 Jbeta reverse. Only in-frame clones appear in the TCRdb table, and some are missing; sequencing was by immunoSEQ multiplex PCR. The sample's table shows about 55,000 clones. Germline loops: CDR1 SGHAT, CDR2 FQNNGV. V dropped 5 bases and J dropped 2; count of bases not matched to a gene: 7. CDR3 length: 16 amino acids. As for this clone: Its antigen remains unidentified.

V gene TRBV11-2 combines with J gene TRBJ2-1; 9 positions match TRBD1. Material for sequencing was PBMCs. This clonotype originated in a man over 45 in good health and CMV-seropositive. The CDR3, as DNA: TGTGCCAGCAGCCGGGCGCGGGACAGGGCCTACAATGAGCAGTTCTTC. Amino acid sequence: CASSRARDRAYNEQFF. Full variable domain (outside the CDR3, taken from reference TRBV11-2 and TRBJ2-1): EAGVAQSPRYKIIEKRQSVAFWCNPISGHATLYWYQQILGQGPKLLIQFQNNGVVDDSQLPKDRFSAERLKGVDSTLKIQPAKLEDSAVYLCASSRARDRAYNEQFFGPGTRLTVL.